This section outlines one T cell receptor (beta chain) sequence together with its context. V was trimmed by 3 bases and J by 3 bases, leaving 13 bases between them. Germline V lookup: CDR1 WSHSY, CDR2 SAAADI. The CDR3 extends over 15 amino acids. Libraries were prepared by immunoSEQ multiplex PCR; TCRdb keeps only in-frame clonotypes and omits some of them. The data contain fewer than 100,000 clones, roughly 90% of them singletons. The sample is drawn from a study of T cells in localized non-small cell lung cancer. This sequence joins TRBV10-2 and TRBJ2-3; the D gene could be TRBD1 or TRBD2 (6 bases each). This receptor was identified in a man aged 35-75 years with stage I squamous cell lung carcinoma. The source was peripheral blood, collected before any cancer treatment. CDR3 residues: CASSDLGGLTDTQYF. The CDR3 bases are TGCGCCAGCAGTGACCTTGGGGGGCTGACAGATACGCAGTATTTT.